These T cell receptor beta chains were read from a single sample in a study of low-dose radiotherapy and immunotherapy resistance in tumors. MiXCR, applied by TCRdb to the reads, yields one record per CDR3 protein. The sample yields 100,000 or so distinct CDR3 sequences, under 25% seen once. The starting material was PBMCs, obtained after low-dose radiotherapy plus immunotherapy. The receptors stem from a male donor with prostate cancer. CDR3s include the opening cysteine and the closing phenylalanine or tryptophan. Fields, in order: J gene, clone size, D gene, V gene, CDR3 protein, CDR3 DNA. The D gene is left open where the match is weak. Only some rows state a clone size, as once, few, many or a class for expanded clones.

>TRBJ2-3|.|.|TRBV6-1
CASRRDPTTDTQYF
TGTGCCAGCAGGCGGGATCCCACCACAGATACGCAGTATTTT
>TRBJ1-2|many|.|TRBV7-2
CASSYGTLDYGYTF
TGTGCCAGCAGCTATGGGACTTTGGACTATGGCTACACCTTC
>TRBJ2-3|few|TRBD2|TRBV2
CASSRGGNTDTQYF
TGTGCCAGCAGTCGCGGGGGGAACACAGATACGCAGTATTTT
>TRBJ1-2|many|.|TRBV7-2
CASSLRQGYGYTF
TGTGCCAGCAGCTTACGGCAGGGCTATGGCTACACCTTC
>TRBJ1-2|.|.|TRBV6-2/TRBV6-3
CASSEYRRGQDCYTF
TGTGCCAGCAGTGAATATAGGAGGGGTCAGGATTGCTACACCTTC
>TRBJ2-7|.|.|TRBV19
CASSIDGGSYEQYF
TGTGCCAGTAGTATCGACGGGGGCTCCTACGAGCAGTACTTC
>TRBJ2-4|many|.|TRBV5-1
CASSLGVGHENIQYF
TGCGCCAGCAGCTTAGGGGTGGGACACGAAAACATTCAGTACTTC
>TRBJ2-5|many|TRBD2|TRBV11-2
CASSSGGGTSGAETQYF
TGTGCCAGCAGCTCCGGAGGGGGGACTAGCGGGGCAGAGACCCAGTACTTC
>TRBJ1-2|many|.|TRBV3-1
CASSQRQDYGYTF
TGTGCCAGCAGCCAGCGACAGGACTATGGCTACACCTTC
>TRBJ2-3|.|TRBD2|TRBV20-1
CRRLAGGPNSTDTQYF
TGCAGGAGACTAGCGGGGGGGCCAAATAGCACAGATACGCAGTATTTT
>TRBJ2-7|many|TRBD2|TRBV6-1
CASSEGTSGGTYEQYF
TGTGCCAGCAGTGAAGGGACTAGCGGGGGGACCTACGAGCAGTACTTC
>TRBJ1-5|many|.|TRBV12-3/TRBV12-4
CASSLGDYQPQHF
TGTGCCAGCAGTTTAGGGGACTATCAGCCCCAGCATTTT
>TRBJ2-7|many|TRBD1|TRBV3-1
CASSYGQERAYEQYF
TGTGCCAGCAGCTACGGACAGGAACGAGCCTACGAGCAGTACTTC
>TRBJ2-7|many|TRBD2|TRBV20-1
CSARDGASGFDEQYF
TGCAGTGCTAGAGACGGCGCTAGCGGGTTCGACGAGCAGTACTTC
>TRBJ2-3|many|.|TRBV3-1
CASSQDPLAADTQYF
TGTGCCAGCAGCCAAGATCCCCTAGCAGCAGATACGCAGTATTTT
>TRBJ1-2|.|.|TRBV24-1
CATSDPLSGGYTF
TGTGCCACCAGTGACCCCCTAAGTGGCGGCTACACCTTC
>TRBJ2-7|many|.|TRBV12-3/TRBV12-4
CASSFGGRGGEQYF
TGTGCCAGCAGTTTCGGGGGTAGGGGGGGCGAGCAGTACTTC
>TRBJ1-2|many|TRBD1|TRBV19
CASKGADYTF
TGTGCCAGTAAGGGGGCTGACTACACCTTC
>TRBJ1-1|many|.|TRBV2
CASSEQGGTEAFF
TGTGCCAGCAGTGAGCAAGGGGGTACTGAAGCTTTCTTT
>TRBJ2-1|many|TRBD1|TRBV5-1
CASSLGQTLYNEQFF
TGCGCCAGCAGCCTGGGACAGACCCTCTACAATGAGCAGTTCTTC
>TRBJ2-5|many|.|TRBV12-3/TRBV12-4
CASSGTGETQYF
TGTGCCAGCAGTGGGACTGGGGAGACCCAGTACTTC
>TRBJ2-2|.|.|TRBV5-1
CASSPMGVANTGELFF
TGCGCCAGCAGCCCGATGGGGGTCGCGAACACCGGGGAGCTGTTTTTT
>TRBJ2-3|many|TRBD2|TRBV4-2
CASSQDRGAGGRHTQYF
TGTGCCAGCAGCCAAGATCGAGGTGCGGGGGGCCGACATACGCAGTATTTT